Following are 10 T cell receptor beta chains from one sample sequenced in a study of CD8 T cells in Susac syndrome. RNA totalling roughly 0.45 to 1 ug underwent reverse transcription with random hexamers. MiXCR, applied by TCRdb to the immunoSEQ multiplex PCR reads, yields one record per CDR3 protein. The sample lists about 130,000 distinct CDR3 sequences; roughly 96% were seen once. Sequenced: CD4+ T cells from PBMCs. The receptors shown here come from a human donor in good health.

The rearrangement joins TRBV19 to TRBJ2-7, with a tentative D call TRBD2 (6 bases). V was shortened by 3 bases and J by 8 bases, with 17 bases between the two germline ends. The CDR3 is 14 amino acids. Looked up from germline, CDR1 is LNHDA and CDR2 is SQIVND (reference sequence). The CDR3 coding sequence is TGTGCCAGTAGTATGACGTTCGGGAGTGCGAAGCAGTACTTC. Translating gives CASSMTFGSAKQYF. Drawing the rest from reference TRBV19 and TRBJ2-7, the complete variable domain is DGGITQSPKYLFRKEGQNVTLSCEQNLNHDAMYWYRQDPGQGLRLIYYSQIVNDFQKGDIAEGYSVSREKKESFPLTVTSAQKNPTAFYLCASSMTFGSAKQYFGPGTRLTVT.

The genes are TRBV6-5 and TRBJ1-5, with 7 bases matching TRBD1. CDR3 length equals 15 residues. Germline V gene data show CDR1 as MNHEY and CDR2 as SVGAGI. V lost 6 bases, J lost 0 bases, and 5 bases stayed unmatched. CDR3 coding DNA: TGTGCCAGCAGCCTGGGACAGTATAGCAATCAGCCCCAGCATTTT. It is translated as CASSLGQYSNQPQHF.

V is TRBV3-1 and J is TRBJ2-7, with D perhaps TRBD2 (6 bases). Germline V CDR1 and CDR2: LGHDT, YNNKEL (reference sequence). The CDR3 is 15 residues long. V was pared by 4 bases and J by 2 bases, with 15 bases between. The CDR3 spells CASSRYGTYTYEQYF. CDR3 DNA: TGTGCCAGCAGCCGATATGGGACTTACACCTACGAGCAGTACTTC.

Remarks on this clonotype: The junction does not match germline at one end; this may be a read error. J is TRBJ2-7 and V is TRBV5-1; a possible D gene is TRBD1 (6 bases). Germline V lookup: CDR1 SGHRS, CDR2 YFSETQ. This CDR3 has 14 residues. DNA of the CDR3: TGTGCCAGCAGTTTGGCAGGGGACTCCTACGAGCAGTACTTC. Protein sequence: CASSLAGDSYEQYF.

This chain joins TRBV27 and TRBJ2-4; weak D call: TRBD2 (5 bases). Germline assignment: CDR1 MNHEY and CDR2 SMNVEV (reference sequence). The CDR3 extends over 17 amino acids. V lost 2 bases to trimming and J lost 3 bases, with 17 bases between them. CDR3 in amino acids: CASSLASHVAGKNIQYF. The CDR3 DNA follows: TGTGCCAGCAGTTTAGCTAGCCATGTCGCTGGCAAAAACATTCAGTACTTC.

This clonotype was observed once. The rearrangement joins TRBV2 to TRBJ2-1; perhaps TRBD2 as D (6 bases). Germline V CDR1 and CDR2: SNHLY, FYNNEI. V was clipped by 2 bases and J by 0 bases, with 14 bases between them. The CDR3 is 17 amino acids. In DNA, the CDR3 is TGTGCCAGCAGTGAAACACTAGCCTATAACTCCTACAATGAGCAGTTCTTC. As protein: CASSETLAYNSYNEQFF.

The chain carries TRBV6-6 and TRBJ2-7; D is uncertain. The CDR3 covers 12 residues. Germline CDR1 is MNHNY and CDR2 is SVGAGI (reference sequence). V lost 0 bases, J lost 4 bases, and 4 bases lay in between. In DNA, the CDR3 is TGTGCCAGCAGTTACTCGGTTTACGAGCAGTACTTC. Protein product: CASSYSVYEQYF.

The DNA of the CDR3 is TGTGCCTGGAGACAGGGGCAATACACAGATACGCAGTATTTT. This codes for CAWRQGQYTDTQYF. V usage is TRBV30 and J usage is TRBJ2-3; TRBD1 matches at 7 bases. This CDR3 has 14 amino acids. Germline V gene lookup returns CDR1 GTSNPN and CDR2 SVGIG (reference sequence). V lost 3 bases, J lost 2 bases, and 5 bases stayed unmatched.

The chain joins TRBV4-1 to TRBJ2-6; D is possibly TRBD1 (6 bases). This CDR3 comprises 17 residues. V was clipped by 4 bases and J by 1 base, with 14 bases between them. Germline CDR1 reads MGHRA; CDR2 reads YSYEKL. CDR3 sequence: CASSPSRDISGANVLTF. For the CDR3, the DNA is TGCGCCAGCAGCCCGTCCCGGGACATTTCTGGGGCCAACGTCCTGACTTTC.

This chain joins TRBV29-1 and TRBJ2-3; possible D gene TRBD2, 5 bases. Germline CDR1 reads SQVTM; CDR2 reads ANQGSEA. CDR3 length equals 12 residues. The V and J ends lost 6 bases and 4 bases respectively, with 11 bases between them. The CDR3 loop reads CSVGSWADTQYF. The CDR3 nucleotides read TGCAGCGTAGGGAGTTGGGCAGATACGCAGTATTTT.